A selection of T cell receptor beta chains follows, all from one sample in a study of technical replicates of blood from a handful of donors. The protocol was immunoSEQ multiplex PCR, while the TCRdb copy is restricted to in-frame clones and leaves out a portion. The sample yields around 73,000 clones, approximately 91% seen once. Sequences were obtained from PBMCs. These TCRs come from a human donor in good health. Some clones in this sample may be carry-over from other donors' samples. The CDR3 runs from the conserved cysteine through the conserved F or W. A D gene is named only where the DNA matches it firmly. Clone size appears in some rows only: once, few, many, or a class for an expanded clone.

>TRBV7-3|NA|13|TRBJ2-5|NA
TGTGCCAGCAGCTTGCGGGGTCAAGAGACCCAGTACTTC
CASSLRGQETQYF
>TRBV6-5|NA|16|TRBJ2-2|NA
TGTGCCAGCAGTTACAGTTATCAGGGCGGGGCCGGGGAGCTGTTTTTT
CASSYSYQGGAGELFF
>TRBV2|NA|15|TRBJ2-3|TRBD2
TGTGCCAGCAGTGAAGCGCGCGGGACTAGCGGGAGGGAGTATTTT
CASSEARGTSGREYF
>TRBV19|NA|16|TRBJ2-3|NA
TGTGCCAGTAGTATCAGGGGACAAACTAGCACAGATACGCAGTATTTT
CASSIRGQTSTDTQYF
>TRBV7-9|NA|16|TRBJ1-4|NA
TGTGCCAGCAGCCCTCAGGGGTCCGCAACTAATGAAAAACTGTTTTTT
CASSPQGSATNEKLFF
>TRBV5-6|few|15|TRBJ2-3|TRBD2
TGTGCCAGCAGCTTCAGTAGCGGGGGTACAGATACGCAGTATTTT
CASSFSSGGTDTQYF
>TRBV10-3|NA|13|TRBJ1-2|NA
TGTGCCACCCAACAGGACCCCTCGCCTGGCTACACCTTC
CATQQDPSPGYTF
>TRBV4-1|NA|16|TRBJ2-2|TRBD2
TGCGCCAGCAGCCAAGTTGCCCGGGGGGGCCTCGGGGAGCTGTTTTTT
CASSQVARGGLGELFF
>TRBV5-1|NA|18|TRBJ2-3|TRBD2
TGCGCCAGCAGCGTAGGGACTAGCGGGAGGGCCGGGGCAGATACGCAGTATTTT
CASSVGTSGRAGADTQYF
>TRBV5-4|NA|15|TRBJ1-2|NA
TGTGCCAGCAGCTTCGGGGGAGCGTGGGACTATGGCTACACCTTC
CASSFGGAWDYGYTF
>TRBV19|NA|15|TRBJ1-1|NA
TGTGCCAGTAGTCAGTTCGGGGGTTTGGGCACTGAAGCTTTCTTT
CASSQFGGLGTEAFF
>TRBV23-1|few|14|TRBJ1-1|NA
TGCGCCAGCAGTCACAGAGACATGAACACTGAAGCTTTCTTT
CASSHRDMNTEAFF